This T cell receptor beta chain was recovered during a study of T-cell reconstitution after alpha-beta-depleted transplantation in children. The TCRbeta library incorporated unique molecular identifiers. TCRdb redid the calling of the PCR reads with MiXCR, one entry per CDR3 protein. Counted here are around 400,000 distinct CDR3 sequences, roughly a tenth occurring once; the ten biggest clones make up about 5%. Trimming took 1 base from V and 2 from J; bases not matched to a gene: 5. This CDR3 has 15 residues. CDR1 and CDR2 from the germline V gene are DFQATT and SNEGSKA (reference sequence). V gene TRBV20-1 combines with J gene TRBJ2-1, with 7 bases matching TRBD2. Sequencing used PBMCs from the stem cell graft donor, obtained from the stem cell graft. The receptor's source is a human donor who donated a stem cell graft to a child with acute myeloid leukemia. The CDR3 region is CSARGGEGTYNEQFF. The CDR3 bases are TGCAGTGCTAGAGGAGGGGAGGGCACCTACAATGAGCAGTTCTTC.